The sequence of this T cell receptor (beta chain) was determined in a study of cytotoxic CD8 clonotypes in ibrutinib-treated CLL. Libraries were prepared by immunoSEQ multiplex PCR; TCRdb keeps only in-frame clonotypes and omits some of them. The table includes 200,000 to 250,000 clones, about 75% detected once. The clonotype originates from a human donor with chronic lymphocytic leukemia. This specimen consisted of PBMCs, obtained after 12 months of ibrutinib treatment.

The CDR3 DNA sequence: TGTGCCAGCTCACCAGGGACAGTTAGCAATCAGCCCCAGCATTTT. Its translation is CASSPGTVSNQPQHF. The chain uses TRBV18 and TRBJ1-5; 7 positions agree with TRBD1. After removal of 2 bases from V and 0 bases from J, the junction contained 1 base not matched to a gene. This CDR3 is 15 amino acids long. Germline-derived CDR1 and CDR2 are KGHSH and LQKENI.